This T cell receptor (beta chain) was profiled in a study of CD8 T cells in acute hepatitis C reinfection. General observations from the study: Overrepresentation in the naive pool did not explain the preferential TRBV04 and TRBV06 usage seen in all groups. Acute resolver, follow-up resolver and acute chronic samples had similar high diversity. Regardless of outcome, some twelve public clonotypes appeared, one using V04-02/J02-02.

Time point here: naive CD8 control sorted from an acute-time-point sample. The CDR3 covers 15 residues. The V end was cut by 3 bases, the J end by 4 bases, with 15 bases between. Germline V CDR1 and CDR2: MNHEY, SVGAGI. Note on this clone: Its matching antigen is unknown.

Method: immunoSEQ multiplex PCR; TCRdb's copy keeps in-frame clones and lacks some. The repertoire has 30,000 to 40,000 clones, approximately 83% of them found once; the top ten carry over 9.5%. The sample consisted of naive CD8+ T cells from PBMCs. The V gene is TRBV6-5, the J gene TRBJ1-2, with TRBD1 as a possible D gene (5 bases). The TCR sequence derives from a woman aged 18-29 years who spontaneously cleared hepatitis C infection. CDR3 sequence: CASSYSRQGVYGYTF. The CDR3 DNA follows: TGTGCCAGCAGTTATTCCCGGCAGGGCGTCTATGGCTACACCTTC.